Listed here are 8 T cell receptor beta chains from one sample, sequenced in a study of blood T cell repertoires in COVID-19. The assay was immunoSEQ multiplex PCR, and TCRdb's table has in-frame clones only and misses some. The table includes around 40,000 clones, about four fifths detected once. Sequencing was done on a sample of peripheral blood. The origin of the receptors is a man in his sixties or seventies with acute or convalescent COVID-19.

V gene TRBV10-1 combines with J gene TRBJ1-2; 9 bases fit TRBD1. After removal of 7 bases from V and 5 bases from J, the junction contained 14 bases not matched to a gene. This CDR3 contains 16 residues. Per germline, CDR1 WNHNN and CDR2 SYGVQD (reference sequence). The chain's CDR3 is CASTPSRDRERYGYTF. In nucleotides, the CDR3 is TGCGCCAGCACTCCCTCGAGGGACAGGGAGAGATATGGCTACACCTTC.

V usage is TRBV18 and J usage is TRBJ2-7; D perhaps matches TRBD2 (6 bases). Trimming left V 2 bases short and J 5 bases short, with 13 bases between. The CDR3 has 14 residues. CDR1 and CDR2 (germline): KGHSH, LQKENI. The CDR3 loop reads CASSPALAVNEQYF. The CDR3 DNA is TGTGCCAGCTCACCAGCACTAGCCGTAAACGAGCAGTACTTC.

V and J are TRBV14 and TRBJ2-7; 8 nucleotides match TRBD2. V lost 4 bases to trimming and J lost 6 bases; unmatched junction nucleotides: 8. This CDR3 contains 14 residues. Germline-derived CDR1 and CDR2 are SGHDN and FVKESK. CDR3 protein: CASSLSGVLGEQYF. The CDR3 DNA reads TGTGCCAGCAGCCTTAGCGGGGTCCTCGGCGAGCAGTACTTC.

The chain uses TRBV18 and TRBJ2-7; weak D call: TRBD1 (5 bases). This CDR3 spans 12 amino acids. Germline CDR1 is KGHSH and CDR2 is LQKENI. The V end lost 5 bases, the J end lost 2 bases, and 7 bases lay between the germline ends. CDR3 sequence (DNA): TGTGCCAGCTCAGGGGCTACCTACGAGCAGTACTTC. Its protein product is CASSGATYEQYF.

DNA for the CDR3: TGTGCCAGCCGATCAGGGGATATCGGGGAGCTGTTTTTT. Its protein product is CASRSGDIGELFF. The chain carries TRBV3-1 (or the pseudogene TRBV3-2) and TRBJ2-2, with D perhaps matching TRBD1 (6 bases). This CDR3 is built from 13 residues. The V end was cut by 8 bases, the J end by 7 bases, with 14 bases between. Germline loops: CDR1 LGHDT, CDR2 YNNKEL (reference sequence).

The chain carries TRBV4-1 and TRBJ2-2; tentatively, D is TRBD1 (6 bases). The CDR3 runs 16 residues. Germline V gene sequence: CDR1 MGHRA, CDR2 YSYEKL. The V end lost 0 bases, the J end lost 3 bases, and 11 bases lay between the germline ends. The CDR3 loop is CASSQEGAIDTGELFF. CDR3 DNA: TGCGCCAGCAGCCAAGAGGGGGCTATAGACACCGGGGAGCTGTTTTTT.

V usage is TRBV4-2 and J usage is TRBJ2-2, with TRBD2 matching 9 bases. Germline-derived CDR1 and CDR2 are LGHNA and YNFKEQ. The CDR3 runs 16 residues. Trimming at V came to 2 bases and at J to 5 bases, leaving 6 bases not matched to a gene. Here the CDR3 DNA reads TGTGCCAGCAGCCAACCCGGACTAGCGACTACCGGGGAGCTGTTTTTT. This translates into CASSQPGLATTGELFF.

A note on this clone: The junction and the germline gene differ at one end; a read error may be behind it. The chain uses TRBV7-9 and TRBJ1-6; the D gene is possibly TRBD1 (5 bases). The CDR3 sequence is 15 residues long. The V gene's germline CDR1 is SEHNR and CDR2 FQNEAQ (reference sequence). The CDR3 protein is CASRPDSASNLPLHF. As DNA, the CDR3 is TGTGCCAGCAGGCCTGACAGCGCCAGTAATTTACCCCTCCACTTT.